Listed below are T cell receptor beta chains from one sample, sequenced in a study of blood T cell repertoires in COVID-19. Sequenced by immunoSEQ multiplex PCR; TCRdb stores in-frame clones only, minus some. The sample records about 220,000 clones, approximately 91% being singletons. Sequencing was performed on peripheral blood. These TCRs come from a man aged 40-49 years with acute or convalescent COVID-19. CDR3s include the opening cysteine and the closing phenylalanine or tryptophan. The D gene is left open where the match is weak. Expanded clones get a size class; other rows say once, few or many, or leave the size out.

clone size	D gene	V gene	J gene	CDR3 DNA	CDR3 protein
-	-	TRBV6-5	TRBJ1-4	TGTGCCAGCAGTCCCAGGACTGATGAAAAACTGTTTTTT	CASSPRTDEKLFF
-	-	TRBV5-4	TRBJ1-1	TGTGCCAGCAGCCCCGACCAGAGTTGGGCCACTGAAGCTTTCTTT	CASSPDQSWATEAFF
few	TRBD2	TRBV19	TRBJ2-1	TGTGCCAGTAGTATAGAGGGGCGGGGGGAGCAGTTCTTC	CASSIEGRGEQFF
-	-	TRBV11-2	TRBJ2-7	TGTGCCAGCAGCTTAGGGGGGGTCTACGAGCAGTACTTC	CASSLGGVYEQYF
-	TRBD2	TRBV11-3	TRBJ2-1	TGTGCCAGCAGCTTAGGGACTAGCGGGCGCTACAATGAGCAGTTCTTC	CASSLGTSGRYNEQFF
-	TRBD2	TRBV5-4	TRBJ2-5	TGTGCCAGCAGCACGGGACTAGCGGGGGACGAGACCCAGTACTTC	CASSTGLAGDETQYF
-	-	TRBV5-1	TRBJ2-3	TGCGCCACAAAATACATCGGAAGCGCAGATACGCAGTATTTT	CATKYIGSADTQYF
-	-	TRBV13	TRBJ2-7	TGTGCCAGCAGCTTAGGCTACTACGAGCAGTACTTC	CASSLGYYEQYF
-	-	TRBV6-5	TRBJ1-5	TGTGCCAGCAGGGTGACAGGCGGGGGAAATCAGCCCCAGCATTTT	CASRVTGGGNQPQHF
-	-	TRBV7-2	TRBJ2-1	TGTGCCAGCAGCTTAGCGCGGGGCTACAATGAGCAGTTCTTC	CASSLARGYNEQFF
-	-	TRBV3-1/TRBV3-2	TRBJ2-2	TGTGCCAGCGCCGGCCGGGGTCGAACCACCGGGGAGCTGTTTTTT	CASAGRGRTTGELFF
once	-	TRBV30	TRBJ2-7	TGTGCCTGGACCTCTGGGTACTCCCGAGGCGAGCAGTACTTC	CAWTSGYSRGEQYF
-	-	TRBV19	TRBJ2-2	TGTGCCAGTACCGATGGAAGGCAGGGACTGAAGGCTAGGGGCGGGGAGCTGTTTTTT	CASTDGRQGLKARGGELFF
-	-	TRBV27	TRBJ2-1	TGTGCCAGCAGCTCTCAGGGCCATGAGCAGTTCTTC	CASSSQGHEQFF
-	TRBD2	TRBV27	TRBJ2-1	TGTGCCAGCACCTCGCGGGCTAGCGGGTTCAATGAGCAGTTCTTC	CASTSRASGFNEQFF
-	-	TRBV29-1	TRBJ2-2	TGCAGCGTTACACCGAACACCGGGGAGCTGTTTTTT	CSVTPNTGELFF
-	-	TRBV29-1	TRBJ1-1	TGCAGCTCTCAGGAGGACACTGAAGCTTTCTTT	CSSQEDTEAFF
-	TRBD2	TRBV5-1	TRBJ2-7	TGCGCCAGCAGCCCCGTAACTAGCGGTTCCTACGAGCAGTACTTC	CASSPVTSGSYEQYF
-	TRBD2	TRBV29-1	TRBJ2-3	TGCAGGAATAAGCGGTCAACGTGGGCTAGCGGGAGTGTAGATACGCAGTATTTT	CRNKRSTWASGSVDTQYF
-	-	TRBV10-3	TRBJ2-7	TGTGCCATCAGTGACGGGATTAGCTCCTACGAGCAGTACTTC	CAISDGISSYEQYF
-	TRBD1	TRBV28	TRBJ1-1	TGTGCCAGCAATTCCCTGACAGGGCGGTACACTGAAGCTTTCTTT	CASNSLTGRYTEAFF
-	TRBD2	TRBV6-5	TRBJ2-1	TGTGCCAGCAGTCTTAGCGGGGAGTACTACAATGAGCAGTTCTTC	CASSLSGEYYNEQFF
-	-	TRBV2	TRBJ2-6	TGTGCCAGCAGTGGGGTGGAGGCCAGAACCTCTGGGGCCAACGTCCTGACTTTC	CASSGVEARTSGANVLTF
few	-	TRBV7-8	TRBJ1-2	TGTGCCAGCAGCGAAACAGGGTATGGCTACACCTTC	CASSETGYGYTF
-	-	TRBV4-3	TRBJ2-7	TGCGCCAGCAGCCCCGGGAGTTCCTACGAGCAGTACTTC	CASSPGSSYEQYF
-	TRBD2	TRBV5-1	TRBJ2-3	TGCGCCAGCAGCTTCCTAGCGGGAGGGCCCCAGCAGTATTTT	CASSFLAGGPQQYF
-	TRBD2	TRBV15	TRBJ2-5	TGTGCCACCAGCAGAGGGGAGACTAGCGGGAGGGGTTTCCAAGAGACCCAGTACTTC	CATSRGETSGRGFQETQYF
-	-	TRBV7-9	TRBJ2-3	TGTGCCAGCAGCTTAGTGGGCGGGGTCAGCACAGATACGCAGTATTTT	CASSLVGGVSTDTQYF
-	TRBD1	TRBV27	TRBJ1-2	TGTGCCAGCAGTAAAGACAGGGACCGAAGCCCAAACTATGGCTACACCTTC	CASSKDRDRSPNYGYTF
few	-	TRBV27	TRBJ2-1	TGTGCCAGCAGTTTATGGATTCGTGGGGGCCCACATGAGCAGTTCTTC	CASSLWIRGGPHEQFF
few	TRBD2	TRBV27	TRBJ2-1	TGTGCCAGCAGTTTTTACCTAGCGGGAGGCAATGAGCAGTTCTTC	CASSFYLAGGNEQFF
-	-	TRBV28	TRBJ1-6	TGTGCCAGCACCTCCCGGCAGACTCAAAATTCACCCCTCCACTTT	CASTSRQTQNSPLHF